The clone carrying this T cell receptor beta chain showed up just a few times. The data derive from a study of T-cell memory formation after mild COVID-19. The CDR3 has 15 amino acids. CDR1 is SGDLS, CDR2 YYNGEE, per germline. Between the trimmed V and J ends, which lost 1 base and 1 base, there was a span of 9 bases. MiXCR, applied by TCRdb to the 5' RACE reads, yields one record per CDR3 protein. The sample gives over 150,000 distinct CDR3 sequences, about a fifth of which show up once; 3% to 4% is in the top ten. The TCR comes from a man between 18 and 35 years old who had mild COVID-19 (a few samples of this study predate the infection). Cell type and time point are not known. Sequenced input: PBMCs or a T cell subset sorted from them (not recorded which). This chain uses TRBV9 with TRBJ2-1, with D possibly being TRBD1 (5 bases). CDR3 loop: CASSVQGRSYNEQFF. The CDR3 region has the DNA TGTGCCAGCAGCGTACAGGGTAGATCCTACAATGAGCAGTTCTTC.